This TCR beta chain was identified in a study of Ad26.COV2.S vaccination and SARS-CoV-2 variants. In the case of this clone: The antigen is not known.

TCRdb keeps only in-frame clones here, not all; method: immunoSEQ multiplex PCR. The repertoire includes some 270,000 clones, 87% of them detected once, and about 2.7% sits in the top ten. The germline CDR1 and CDR2 sequences are SEHNR and FQNEAQ (reference sequence). The junction had 2 bases not matched to a gene; V was cut back by 5 bases and J by 6 bases. The CDR3 is made up of 13 amino acids. The sample's treatment: around 19 received Ad26.COV2.S at low or high dose, single or two shots; 5 received placebo; per-sample allocation not given. At day 63 after the first vaccine or placebo injection, samples were drawn. Whole-study findings and limits: Responses of spike-specific T cells (both CD8+ and CD4+) reportedly showed substantial breadth after vaccination.

The chain links TRBV7-9 to TRBJ2-7, with TRBD1 matching over 12 bases. The source of this sequence is a person aged 18-65 years who received the Ad26.COV2.S COVID-19 vaccine or a placebo. This material consisted of peripheral blood, taken in a trial of Ad26.COV2.S vaccine versus placebo. CDR3 residues: CASSGDRGREQYV. CDR3 DNA: TGTGCCAGCAGCGGGGACAGGGGGCGCGAGCAGTACGTC.